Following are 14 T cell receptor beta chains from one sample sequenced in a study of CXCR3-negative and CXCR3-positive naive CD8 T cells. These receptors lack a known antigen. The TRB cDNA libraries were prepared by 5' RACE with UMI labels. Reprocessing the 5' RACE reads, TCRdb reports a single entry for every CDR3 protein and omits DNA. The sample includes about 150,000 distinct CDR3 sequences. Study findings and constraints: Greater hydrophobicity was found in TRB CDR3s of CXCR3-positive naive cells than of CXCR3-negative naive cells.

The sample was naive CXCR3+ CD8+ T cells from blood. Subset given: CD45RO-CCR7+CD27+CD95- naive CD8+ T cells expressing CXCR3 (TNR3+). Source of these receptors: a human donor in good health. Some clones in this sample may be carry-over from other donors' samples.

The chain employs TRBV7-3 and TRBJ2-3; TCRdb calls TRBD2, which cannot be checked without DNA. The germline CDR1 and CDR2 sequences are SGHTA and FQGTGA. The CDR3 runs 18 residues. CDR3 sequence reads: CASSPYGASGSPTDTQYF.

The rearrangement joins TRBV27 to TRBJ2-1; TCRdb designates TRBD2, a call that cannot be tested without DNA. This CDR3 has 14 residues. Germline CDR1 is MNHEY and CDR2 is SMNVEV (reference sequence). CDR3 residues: CASSSGTSLGEQFF.

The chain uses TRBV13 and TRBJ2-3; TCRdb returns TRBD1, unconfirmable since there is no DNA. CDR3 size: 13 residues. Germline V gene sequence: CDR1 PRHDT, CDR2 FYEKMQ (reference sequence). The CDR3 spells CASSTRQQRTQYF. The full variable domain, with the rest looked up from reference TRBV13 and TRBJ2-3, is AAGVIQSPRHLIKEKRETATLKCYPIPRHDTVYWYQQGPGQDPQFLISFYEKMQSDKGSIPDRFSAQQFSDYHSELNMSSLELGDSALYFCASSTRQQRTQYFGPGTRLTVL.

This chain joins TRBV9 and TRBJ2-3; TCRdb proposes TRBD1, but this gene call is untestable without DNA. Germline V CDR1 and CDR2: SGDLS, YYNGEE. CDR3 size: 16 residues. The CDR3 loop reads CASSPLRANGTDTQYF.

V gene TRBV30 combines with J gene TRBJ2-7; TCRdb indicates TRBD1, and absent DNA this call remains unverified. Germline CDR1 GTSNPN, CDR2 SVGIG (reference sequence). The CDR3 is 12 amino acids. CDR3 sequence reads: CAWTPGGPEQYF. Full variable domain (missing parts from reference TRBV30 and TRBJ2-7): SQTIHQWPATLVQPVGSPLSLECTVEGTSNPNLYWYRQAAGRGLQLLFYSVGIGQISSEVPQNLSASRPQDRQFILSSKKLLLSDSGFYLCAWTPGGPEQYFGPGTRLTVT.

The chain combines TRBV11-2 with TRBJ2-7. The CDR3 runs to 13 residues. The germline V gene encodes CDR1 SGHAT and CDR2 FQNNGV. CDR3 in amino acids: CASSLMGYNEQYF.

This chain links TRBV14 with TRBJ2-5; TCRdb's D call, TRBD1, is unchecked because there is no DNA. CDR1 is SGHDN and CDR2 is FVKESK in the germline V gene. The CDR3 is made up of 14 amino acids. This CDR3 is CASREGGYQETQYF.

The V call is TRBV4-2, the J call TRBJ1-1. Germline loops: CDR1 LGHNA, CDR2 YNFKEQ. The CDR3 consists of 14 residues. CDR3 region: CASSQEGGGTEAFF.

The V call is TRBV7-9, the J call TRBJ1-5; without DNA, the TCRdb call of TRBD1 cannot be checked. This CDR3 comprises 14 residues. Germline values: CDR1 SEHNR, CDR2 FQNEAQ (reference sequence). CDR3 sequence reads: CASSLGQGGQPQHF.

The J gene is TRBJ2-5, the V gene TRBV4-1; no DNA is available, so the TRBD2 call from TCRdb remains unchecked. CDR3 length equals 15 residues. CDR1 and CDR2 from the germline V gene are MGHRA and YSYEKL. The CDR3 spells CASSQPGTTLGTQYF.

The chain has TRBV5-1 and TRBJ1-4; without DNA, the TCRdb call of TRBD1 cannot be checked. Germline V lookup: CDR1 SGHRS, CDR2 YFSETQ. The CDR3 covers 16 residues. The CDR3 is CASSLTGGTGNEKLFF.

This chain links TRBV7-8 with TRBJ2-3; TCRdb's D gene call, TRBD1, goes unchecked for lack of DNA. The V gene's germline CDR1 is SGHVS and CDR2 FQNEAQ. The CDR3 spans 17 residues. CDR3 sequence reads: CASSLVLGQGVTDTQYF.

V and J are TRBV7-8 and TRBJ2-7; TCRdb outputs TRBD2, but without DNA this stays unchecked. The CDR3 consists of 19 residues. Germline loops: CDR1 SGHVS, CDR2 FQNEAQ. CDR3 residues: CASSSAPGSGTYRSYEQYF.

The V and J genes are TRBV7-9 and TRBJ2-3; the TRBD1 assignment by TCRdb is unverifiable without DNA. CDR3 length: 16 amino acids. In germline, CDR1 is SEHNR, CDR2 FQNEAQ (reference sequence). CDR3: CASSYRPSGSTDTQYF.